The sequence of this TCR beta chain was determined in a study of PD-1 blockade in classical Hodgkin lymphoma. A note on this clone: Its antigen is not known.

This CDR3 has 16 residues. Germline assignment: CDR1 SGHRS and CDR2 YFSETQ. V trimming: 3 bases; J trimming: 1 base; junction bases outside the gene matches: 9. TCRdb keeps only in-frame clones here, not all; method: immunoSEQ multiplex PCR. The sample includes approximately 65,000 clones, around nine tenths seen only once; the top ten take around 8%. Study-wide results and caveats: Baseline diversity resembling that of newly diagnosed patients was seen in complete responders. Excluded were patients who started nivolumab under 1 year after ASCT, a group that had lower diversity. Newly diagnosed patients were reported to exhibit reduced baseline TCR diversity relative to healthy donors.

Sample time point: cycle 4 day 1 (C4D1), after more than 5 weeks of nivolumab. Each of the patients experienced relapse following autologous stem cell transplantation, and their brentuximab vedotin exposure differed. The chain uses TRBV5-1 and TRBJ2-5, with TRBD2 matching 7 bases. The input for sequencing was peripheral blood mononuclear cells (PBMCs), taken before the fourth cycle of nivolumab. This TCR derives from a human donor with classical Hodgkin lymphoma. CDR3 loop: CASSWGRGEAQETQYF. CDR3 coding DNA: TGCGCCAGCAGCTGGGGGAGGGGAGAAGCCCAAGAGACCCAGTACTTC.